The clone carrying this T cell receptor beta chain has a handful of counts. Produced via immunoSEQ multiplex PCR; TCRdb's table is partial and in-frame only. The sample includes 250,000 or so clones, approximately 90% seen only once; the top ten take more than 1.5%. These data are taken from a study of blood T cell repertoires in COVID-19. The clonotype was recovered from a middle-aged man who had recovered from COVID-19. Sequencing was performed on PBMCs or T cells enriched from blood (not recorded which).

DNA for the CDR3: TGCGCCAGCAGATTTGGGATACAGGCCCCACCGATTGAGGGCTACACCTTC. This encodes CASRFGIQAPPIEGYTF. V and J are TRBV4-1 and TRBJ1-2; D perhaps matches TRBD1 (5 bases). Trimming stripped 6 bases from V and 8 bases from J, with 28 bases between. Germline CDR1 and CDR2: MGHRA and YSYEKL. The CDR3 runs 17 residues.